This TCR beta chain was documented in a study of blood T cells in healthy people across ages. Trimming took 5 bases from V and 7 from J; bases not matched to a gene: 3. From germline, CDR1 is DFQATT and CDR2 SNEGSKA (reference sequence). This CDR3 is 11 amino acids long. General study points: Fewer expanded clones and more diversity marked long-lived versus aged donors.

Through a sample-barcoded 5' primer and a J-beta primer mix, a second PCR was run for about 6 to 11 cycles. TCRdb recomputed calls from the 5' RACE reads with MiXCR, one row per CDR3 protein. The sample consists of 920,000 or so distinct CDR3 sequences, 40% to 45% of them appearing once. In the case of this clonotype: The antigen remains undetermined.

The receptor's source is a woman aged 55-69 years in good health. The J gene is TRBJ2-3, the V gene TRBV20-1, with 7 bases aligning to TRBD2. The source material was blood. The CDR3 coding sequence is TGCAGTGCTGGGAGGGGTAATACGCAGTATTTT. This encodes CSAGRGNTQYF.